Sequencing of this T cell receptor (beta chain) was carried out in a study of T-cell reconstitution after alpha-beta-depleted transplantation in children (TCRdb year 2016). Describing the broader study: Using TCR repertoire profiling, the study followed T-cell immune reconstitution in a quantitative way in children after TCRalphabeta/CD19-depleted allogeneic hematopoietic cell transplantation.

In the case of this clonotype: Its antigen is currently not known. No base quality values were provided; no much bigger clone lies one nucleotide off.

Libraries were constructed by PCR. Sequenced on an Illumina HiSeq 2500. Molecular barcoding was employed in the preparation of TCR libraries, with unique molecular identifiers being used to normalize TCRbeta repertoire quantification. Starting from the raw public reads, TCRdb applied fastp trimming at Q25, assembled clones with MiXCR and retained in-frame beta chains. Duplicate CDR3 protein sequences are folded into a single record with the most common DNA and genes. This sample holds about 360,000 distinct CDR3 sequences; about an eighth were observed only once. The ten most abundant clones make up 4% to 5.5% of the sample. The sequencing here drew on PBMCs, taken from the stem cell graft. This clonotype was obtained from a human donor who donated a stem cell graft to a child with Fanconi anemia.

The CDR3 has the sequence CASSRVQGNTEAFF. DNA sequence: TGTGCCAGCTCACGAGTCCAGGGAAACACTGAAGCTTTCTTT. This chain joins TRBV18 to TRBJ1-1, and possibly TRBD1, on 5 matching bases. At the junction V is shortened by 4 bases and J by 2 bases, with 11 bases in between. Taken from the germline V gene, the CDR1 and CDR2 loops are KGHSH and LQKENI. The cysteine opens and the phenylalanine closes a CDR3 of 14 amino acids. Only the CDR3 portion is preserved as DNA: 42 bases, with reading frame beginning at the first base.